Below, 26 T cell receptor beta chains from the same sample are listed, as sequenced in a study of beta chain features in type 1 diabetes. The study reverse transcribed the entire isolated RNA, so it sequenced expressed TCRB transcripts. Method: immunoSEQ multiplex PCR; TCRdb's copy keeps in-frame clones and lacks some. Among hundreds of thousands of clones listed, approximately 11% were seen once. The sample consisted of naive CD4+ T cells from blood. The source is a woman younger than 45 in good health.

The chain joins TRBV10-3 to TRBJ1-1, with a possible D match to TRBD1 (6 bases). The germline V and J ends were trimmed by 6 bases and 9 bases, with 11 bases remaining between them. Germline values: CDR1 ENHRY, CDR2 SYGVKD. The CDR3 is 11 amino acids. The CDR3 DNA is TGTGCCATCAGCCCGGGACAAAAAGCTTTCTTT. This codes for CAISPGQKAFF.

This clone was detected only a few times. One end of the junction fails to match germline, which may point to a read error. This chain connects TRBV6-4 to TRBJ2-1, with TRBD2 as a possible D gene (5 bases). CDR1 MRHNA and CDR2 SNTAGT come from the germline V gene. The length of the CDR3 is 16 residues. Here the CDR3 reads CASSDLALSSYNEQFF. The CDR3, as DNA: TGTGCCAGCAGCGACTTAGCGCTCAGCTCCTACAATGAGCAGTTCTTC.

V is TRBV10-3 and J is TRBJ2-7; 8 nucleotides match TRBD1. This CDR3 is built from 15 residues. Looked up from germline, CDR1 is ENHRY and CDR2 is SYGVKD. With 6 bases clipped from V and 0 bases from J, the junction kept 7 bases outside the gene matches. The DNA for the CDR3 is TGTGCCATCAGGTCCGGGACAGGCGACTCCTACGAGCAGTACTTC. The encoded protein is CAIRSGTGDSYEQYF.

The chain joins TRBV7-9 to TRBJ2-1, with a tentative D call TRBD2 (5 bases). From germline, CDR1 is SEHNR and CDR2 FQNEAQ (reference sequence). The ends were cut back, 1 base at V and 7 bases at J, with 11 bases in the middle. CDR3 size: 14 residues. The DNA for the CDR3 is TGTGCCAGCAGCTTAGGAGGGAGTGTGAATGAGCAGTTCTTC. Amino acid sequence: CASSLGGSVNEQFF.

The chain employs TRBV28 and TRBJ2-1; TRBD2 matches 14 bases. This CDR3 comprises 16 residues. Germline CDR1 reads MDHEN; CDR2 reads SYDVKM. V lost 6 bases to trimming and J lost 7 bases; unmatched junction nucleotides: 8. CDR3 loop: CASRPTRTSGRNEQFF. The CDR3 DNA follows: TGTGCCAGCAGGCCCACACGGACTAGCGGGAGGAATGAGCAGTTCTTC.

V gene TRBV2 combines with J gene TRBJ2-3, with 9 nucleotides matching TRBD2. The CDR3 is 15 residues long. The junction had 9 bases not matched to a gene; V was cut back by 6 bases and J by 5 bases. Germline V gene sequence: CDR1 SNHLY, CDR2 FYNNEI. The CDR3, as DNA: TGTGCCAGCAGGGTGGGTAGCGGGAGCGGAGATACGCAGTATTTT. Amino acid sequence: CASRVGSGSGDTQYF.

This clone turned up a few times. The chain is built from TRBV28 and TRBJ2-1; 12 bases line up with TRBD2. Germline V CDR1 and CDR2: MDHEN, SYDVKM. The CDR3 has 15 residues. Germline trimming cut 6 bases from V and 9 bases from J; bases unmatched to any gene: 9. The CDR3 DNA sequence: TGTGCCAGCAGCCTGGAGACTAGCGGGAGAGGTGAGCAGTTCTTC. Protein sequence: CASSLETSGRGEQFF.

This clone was counted between two and nine times. This rearrangement joins TRBV25-1 to TRBJ2-3, with TRBD2 matching over 13 bases. CDR1 and CDR2 from the germline V gene are MGHDK and SYGVNS. With V trimmed by 4 bases and J by 4 bases, 5 bases remained unmatched. This CDR3 is built from 16 residues. CDR3 in amino acids: CASSGGTSGIADTQYF. The CDR3 DNA reads TGTGCCAGCAGTGGAGGGACTAGCGGGATCGCAGATACGCAGTATTTT. Variable domain in full (rest from reference TRBV25-1 and TRBJ2-3): EADIYQTPRYLVIGTGKKITLECSQTMGHDKMYWYQQDPGMELHLIHYSYGVNSTEKGDLSSESTVSRIRTEHFPLTLESARPSHTSQYLCASSGGTSGIADTQYFGPGTRLTVL.

The rearrangement joins TRBV5-4 to TRBJ2-7; 10 bases are shared with TRBD2. The J segment lost 2 bases and the V segment lost 2 bases, leaving 4 bases of the junction unmatched. CDR3 size: 15 residues. CDR1 and CDR2 (germline): SGHNT, YYREEE (reference sequence). DNA of the CDR3: TGTGCCAGCAGCTTTGGGACTAGCGAGACCTACGAGCAGTACTTC. Protein: CASSFGTSETYEQYF.

This clone was observed a few times. This chain uses TRBV28 with TRBJ1-2, with D perhaps matching TRBD1 (6 bases). Germline assignment: CDR1 MDHEN and CDR2 SYDVKM. This CDR3 spans 14 amino acids. The V end was cut by 7 bases, the J end by 2 bases, with 14 bases between. CDR3 protein: CASKGGGVNYGYTF. CDR3 coding DNA: TGTGCCAGCAAAGGGGGAGGGGTGAACTATGGCTACACCTTC.

V and J are TRBV7-2 and TRBJ2-2, with a tentative D call TRBD2 (5 bases). The CDR3 extends over 15 amino acids. Trimming cost V 2 bases and J 5 bases, with 12 bases left between them. Germline V CDR1 and CDR2: SGHTA, FQGNSA. The CDR3 sequence is CASSLLGVETGELFF. Written as DNA, the CDR3 is TGTGCCAGCAGCTTATTGGGAGTCGAGACCGGGGAGCTGTTTTTT.

This clone was counted between two and nine times. This sequence joins TRBV4-1 and TRBJ2-2; possibly TRBD1 for D (5 bases). V dropped 4 bases and J dropped 5 bases, with 17 bases sitting between them. CDR3 length equals 16 residues. Germline CDR1 reads MGHRA; CDR2 reads YSYEKL. For the CDR3, the DNA is TGCGCCAGCAGCCCCCGTCAGGAAAGGGGTACCGGGGAGCTGTTTTTT. Translating it yields CASSPRQERGTGELFF.

In this sample, this clone turned up a few times. The chain has TRBV21-1 and TRBJ1-2; the D call of TRBD1 is as the table states it, not checked on the DNA. TRBV21-1 is an annotated pseudogene. The CDR3 is 14 amino acids. The CDR3 sequence is CASSHQGHHWDYTF. CDR3 nucleotides: TGTGCCAGCAGCCACCAGGGACATCATTGGGACTACACCTTC.

This clone has a single count. V and J are TRBV4-1 and TRBJ2-5; maybe TRBD2 (5 bases). Germline lookup yields CDR1 MGHRA and CDR2 YSYEKL. This CDR3 has 14 residues. The ends were cut back, 3 bases at V and 2 bases at J, with 10 bases in the middle. CDR3 DNA sequence: TGCGCCAGCAGCCAGTTTAGCGTTCAAGAGACCCAGTACTTC. It specifies CASSQFSVQETQYF.

This clone was counted a few times. The chain is built from TRBV5-1 and TRBJ2-5, with D tentatively TRBD2 (8 bases). The CDR3 is 15 amino acids. The V and J ends lost 4 bases and 4 bases respectively, with 17 bases between them. CDR1 and CDR2 (germline): SGHRS, YFSETQ. CDR3 sequence: CASSLTGGGAETQYF. The CDR3 nucleotides read TGCGCCAGCAGCCTCACGGGAGGGGGCGCAGAGACCCAGTACTTC.

This clone was counted a few times. The V and J genes are TRBV7-3 and TRBJ2-5; D is uncertain. Germline-derived CDR1 and CDR2 are SGHTA and FQGTGA. The CDR3 contains 13 residues. With 5 bases removed from V and 2 bases from J, the gap between germline ends came to 9 bases. Here the CDR3 reads CASSKTEQETQYF. CDR3 DNA: TGTGCCAGCAGCAAAACGGAGCAAGAGACCCAGTACTTC.

Only a few counts were recorded for this clone. The rearrangement joins TRBV2 to TRBJ2-7, with D unresolved. Looked up from germline, CDR1 is SNHLY and CDR2 is FYNNEI. V shed 5 bases and J shed 3 bases, with 8 bases lying between them. This CDR3 has 12 residues. The CDR3, as DNA: TGTGCCAGCAGTAAACAGCTCTACGAGCAGTACTTC. It specifies CASSKQLYEQYF.

This clone was detected a few times. V is TRBV5-1 and J is TRBJ2-1, with D possibly matching TRBD1 (5 bases). V lost 6 bases and J lost 3, with 13 bases in between. Per germline, CDR1 SGHRS and CDR2 YFSETQ. The CDR3 is 14 residues long. The CDR3 DNA reads TGCGCCAGCAATGGGCAGGGAAACTACAATGAGCAGTTCTTC. Protein: CASNGQGNYNEQFF.

The rearrangement links TRBV29-1 to TRBJ2-5, with 8 bases lining up with TRBD1. The germline gives CDR1 SQVTM, CDR2 ANQGSEA. With V trimmed by 7 bases and J by 3 bases, 4 bases remained unmatched. The CDR3 is 12 residues long. The CDR3 nucleotides read TGCAGCGGCGGACAGGGTGAAGAGACCCAGTACTTC. As protein: CSGGQGEETQYF.

This clone occurred many times. The rearrangement uses TRBV29-1 and TRBJ2-4, with TRBD1 identical over 8 bases. CDR3 length equals 13 residues. Germline CDR1 and CDR2: SQVTM and ANQGSEA. V was clipped by 2 bases and J by 6 bases; unmatched bases: 3. The CDR3 reads CSVERQGTNIQYF. In DNA form, the CDR3 reads TGCAGCGTTGAACGACAGGGGACAAACATTCAGTACTTC.

In its sample, this clone was seen a few times. The chain employs TRBV6-6 and TRBJ2-7; 8 bases line up with TRBD2. V was clipped by 2 bases and J by 7 bases; unmatched bases: 10. The CDR3 extends over 15 amino acids. Germline-derived CDR1 and CDR2 are MNHNY and SVGAGI (reference sequence). The chain's CDR3 is CASSYPLREGWEQYF. The CDR3 DNA is TGTGCCAGCAGTTACCCTCTCCGGGAGGGGTGGGAGCAGTACTTC.

This clone was picked up a small number of times. CDR3: CASSPEEEANYGYTF. CDR3 coding DNA: TGTGCCAGCTCACCAGAGGAGGAGGCTAACTATGGCTACACCTTC. This rearrangement joins TRBV18 to TRBJ1-2; D unclear. CDR3 length: 15 residues. The germline CDR1 and CDR2 sequences are KGHSH and LQKENI. Trimming took off 2 bases at V and 0 bases at J, with 10 bases between the two ends.

The chain recombines TRBV4-3 with TRBJ2-3, with D possibly being TRBD2 (6 bases). This CDR3 is 16 amino acids long. Trimming stripped 1 base from V and 2 bases from J, with 13 bases between. Per the germline V gene, CDR1 is LGHNA and CDR2 is YSLEER. The CDR3 loop is CASSQGTGRATDTQYF. CDR3 DNA: TGCGCCAGCAGCCAAGGTACCGGGAGAGCCACAGATACGCAGTATTTT.

A few counts support this clone. The chain couples TRBV6-6 to TRBJ1-1; D may be TRBD1 (5 bases). Per the germline V gene, CDR1 is MNHNY and CDR2 is SVGAGI (reference sequence). There are 14 residues in the CDR3. V was trimmed by 2 bases and J by 5 bases, leaving 12 bases between them. The CDR3, as DNA: TGTGCCAGCAGTTACAGGAGGGGACGGACTGAAGCTTTCTTT. Amino acids: CASSYRRGRTEAFF.

The CDR3 sequence: CASGAGGSTDTQYF. CDR3 DNA sequence: TGTGCCAGCGGAGCGGGAGGGAGCACAGATACGCAGTATTTT. The rearrangement joins TRBV7-2 to TRBJ2-3; 10 bases are a match to TRBD2. Germline V CDR1 and CDR2: SGHTA, FQGNSA. V lost 8 bases and J lost 0; bases outside the gene matches: 2. There are 14 residues in the CDR3.

The chain uses TRBV7-2 and TRBJ2-2; D ambiguous. With 1 base removed from V and 1 base from J, the gap between germline ends came to 7 bases. The CDR3 is 15 amino acids. The germline gives CDR1 SGHTA, CDR2 FQGNSA. The CDR3 nucleotides are TGTGCCAGCAGCTTAGTAGTCCAGAACACCGGGGAGCTGTTTTTT. Its protein is CASSLVVQNTGELFF.